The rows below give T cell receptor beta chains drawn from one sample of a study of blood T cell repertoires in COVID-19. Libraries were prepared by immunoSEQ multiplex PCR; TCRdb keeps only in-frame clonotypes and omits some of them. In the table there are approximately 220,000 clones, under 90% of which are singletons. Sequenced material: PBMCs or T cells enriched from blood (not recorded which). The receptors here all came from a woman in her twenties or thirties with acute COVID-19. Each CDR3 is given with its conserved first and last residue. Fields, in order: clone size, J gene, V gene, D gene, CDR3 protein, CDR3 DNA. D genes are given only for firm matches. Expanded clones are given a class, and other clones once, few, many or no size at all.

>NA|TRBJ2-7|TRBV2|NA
CASSAFREAYEQYF
TGTGCCAGCAGTGCCTTCAGGGAAGCTTACGAGCAGTACTTC
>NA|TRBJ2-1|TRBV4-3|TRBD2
CASSHEVGGARNEQFF
TGCGCCAGCAGCCATGAAGTCGGGGGGGCCCGCAATGAGCAGTTCTTC
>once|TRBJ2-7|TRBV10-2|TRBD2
CASQRGGAYEQYF
TGCGCCAGCCAGCGCGGGGGGGCGTACGAGCAGTACTTC
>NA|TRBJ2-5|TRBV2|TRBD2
CASRLSGTSGGLQETQYF
TGTGCCAGCAGACTTTCCGGGACTAGCGGGGGGCTCCAAGAGACCCAGTACTTC
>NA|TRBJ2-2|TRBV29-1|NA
CSADYPPGELFF
TGCAGCGCGGACTACCCCCCCGGGGAGCTGTTTTTT
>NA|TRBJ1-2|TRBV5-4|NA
CASSLETGLGGYTF
TGTGCCAGCAGCTTGGAAACAGGGCTGGGGGGCTACACCTTC
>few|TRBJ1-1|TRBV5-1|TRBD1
CASSRDSDEAFF
TGCGCCAGCAGCAGGGACAGTGATGAAGCTTTCTTT
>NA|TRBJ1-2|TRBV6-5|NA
CASSYTGSWGYGYTF
TGTGCCAGCAGTTATACAGGGTCCTGGGGCTATGGCTACACCTTC
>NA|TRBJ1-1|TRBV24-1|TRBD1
CATSDCPGTGNTEAFF
TGTGCCACCAGTGACTGCCCAGGGACAGGGAACACTGAAGCTTTCTTT
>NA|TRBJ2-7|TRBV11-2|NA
CASSAQAGHYEQYF
TGTGCCAGCAGCGCCCAAGCAGGGCACTACGAGCAGTACTTC
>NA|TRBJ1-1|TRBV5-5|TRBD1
CASSFGQGPTEAFF
TGTGCCAGCAGCTTCGGACAGGGTCCCACTGAAGCTTTCTTT
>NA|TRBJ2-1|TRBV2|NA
CASSDSSTPRGSYNEQFF
TGTGCCAGCAGTGATAGTAGCACTCCCCGCGGTTCCTACAATGAGCAGTTCTTC
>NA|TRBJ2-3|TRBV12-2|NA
CASRLAIDRGRTTDTQYF
TGTGCAAGTCGCTTAGCCATCGACAGGGGGAGAACCACAGATACGCAGTATTTT
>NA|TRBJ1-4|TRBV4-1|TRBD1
CASSRTGTGEEKLFF
TGCGCCAGCAGCCGTACCGGGACAGGGGAAGAAAAACTGTTTTTT
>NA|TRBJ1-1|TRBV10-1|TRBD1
CASSESWTGRSDTEAFF
TGCGCCAGCAGTGAGTCCTGGACAGGCCGATCGGACACTGAAGCTTTCTTT
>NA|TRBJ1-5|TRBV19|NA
CASSIPDRRHSNQPQHF
TGTGCCAGTAGTATCCCTGACAGGAGACATAGCAATCAGCCCCAGCATTTT
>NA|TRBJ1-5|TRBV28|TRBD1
CASSSQGAGNQPQHF
TGTGCCAGCAGTTCGCAGGGGGCTGGCAATCAGCCCCAGCATTTT
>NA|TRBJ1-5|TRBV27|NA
CASSSAADHQLYSNQPQHF
TGTGCCAGCAGTAGCGCGGCAGACCACCAATTATATAGCAATCAGCCCCAGCATTTT
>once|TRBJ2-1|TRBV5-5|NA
CASSPRLVRTNNEQFF
TGTGCCAGCAGCCCCAGGTTGGTTAGGACTAACAATGAGCAGTTCTTC
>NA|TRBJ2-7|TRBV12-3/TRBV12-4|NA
CASSLLGAEEQYF
TGTGCCAGCAGTTTACTGGGGGCGGAAGAGCAGTACTTC
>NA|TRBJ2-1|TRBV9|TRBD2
CASTGGGYNEQFF
TGTGCCAGCACGGGCGGGGGGTACAATGAGCAGTTCTTC
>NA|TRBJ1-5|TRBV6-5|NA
CASRESVLNQPQHF
TGTGCCAGCAGGGAGTCTGTCCTCAATCAGCCCCAGCATTTT
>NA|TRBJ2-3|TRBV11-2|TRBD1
CASSRDSRKTQYF
TGTGCCAGCAGCCGGGACAGTCGGAAAACGCAGTATTTT
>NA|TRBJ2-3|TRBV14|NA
CASSQQGRDTDTQYF
TGTGCCAGCAGCCAGCAGGGGCGTGACACAGATACGCAGTATTTT
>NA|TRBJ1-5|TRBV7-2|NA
CASSLDNSNQPQHF
TGTGCCAGCAGCTTGGACAATAGCAATCAGCCCCAGCATTTT
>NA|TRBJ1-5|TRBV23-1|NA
CASSQSSLEVQGRGNQPQHF
TGCGCCAGCAGTCAATCGTCCTTAGAGGTACAGGGTAGGGGCAATCAGCCCCAGCATTTT
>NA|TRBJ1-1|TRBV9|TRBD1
CASSARSGTGINTEAFF
TGTGCCAGCAGCGCTCGATCCGGGACAGGGATTAACACTGAAGCTTTCTTT